This T cell receptor beta chain was identified in a study of post-analysis software for immune sequencing data. Study details: Several disease courses (relapsing-remitting, secondary progressive and progressive-relapsing) of multiple sclerosis were included. Notes on the study in general: Normalized Chao1 diversity in multiple sclerosis patients fell significantly below that of controls. Comparison of patients with controls showed five or six TRBV segments more frequent in patients, TRBV5-6, TRBV5-1 and TRBV20-1 among them. Samples made in the same batch grouped tightly together by F measure.

The CDR3 sequence is 14 residues long. After removal of 2 bases from V and 9 bases from J, the junction contained 7 bases not matched to a gene. Per the germline V gene, CDR1 is ENHRY and CDR2 is SYGVKD. Notes on this clonotype: Its antigen is currently unknown.

Unique molecular identifiers were built into the TCR beta cDNA libraries. Each batch of roughly 1 to 11 million T cells produced roughly 0.5 million cDNA molecules. TCRdb reprocessed the PCR reads via MiXCR and lists one record per CDR3 protein. This table has approximately 730,000 distinct CDR3 sequences, 40% to 55% appearing once. The sequence came from a girl under 18 with multiple sclerosis. The sample taken for sequencing was blood. The chain uses TRBV10-3 and TRBJ1-2; 9 positions match TRBD1. CDR3 in amino acids: CAISEDRGGYRYTF. CDR3 DNA: TGTGCCATCAGTGAGGACAGGGGGGGTTATCGCTACACCTTC.